Listed below are T cell receptor beta chains from one sample, sequenced in a study of CD8 T cells in ankylosing spondylitis. TCRdb analysed the 5' RACE reads with MiXCR anew, one entry per CDR3 protein. Found here are about 130,000 distinct CDR3 sequences, more than 9.5% of them singletons; the top ten hold about 4%. Sequencing was performed on blood, either unsorted or a sorted T cell fraction (not recorded which). These receptors originate from a female donor with ankylosing spondylitis or in good health (not recorded which). CDR3s include the opening cysteine and the closing phenylalanine or tryptophan. Each record gives: J gene, V gene, CDR3 protein.

j_gene: TRBJ2-3; v_gene: TRBV7-2; CDR3aa: CASSLRRDLYTDTQYF
j_gene: TRBJ2-3; v_gene: TRBV12-3/TRBV12-4; CDR3aa: CASSLWSGPIDTQYF
j_gene: TRBJ1-6; v_gene: TRBV29-1; CDR3aa: CSVRDELNSPLHF
j_gene: TRBJ2-7; v_gene: TRBV3-1; CDR3aa: CASSQLSGIGHEQYF
j_gene: TRBJ1-5; v_gene: TRBV28; CDR3aa: CASSKTGSASGASRPQHF
j_gene: TRBJ1-3; v_gene: TRBV5-1; CDR3aa: CASNLDGSGNTIYF
j_gene: TRBJ2-3; v_gene: TRBV20-1; CDR3aa: CSAREAGSTDTQYF
j_gene: TRBJ2-3; v_gene: TRBV24-1; CDR3aa: CATTPPGTDTQYF
j_gene: TRBJ2-1; v_gene: TRBV5-1; CDR3aa: CASSRVAGDNEQFF
j_gene: TRBJ2-1; v_gene: TRBV24-1; CDR3aa: CATSDLGNNEQFF
j_gene: TRBJ2-1; v_gene: TRBV5-1; CDR3aa: CASSSAGLIYNEQFF
j_gene: TRBJ1-6; v_gene: TRBV5-1; CDR3aa: CASSLGQRSPLHF
j_gene: TRBJ2-7; v_gene: TRBV19; CDR3aa: CASSPLRTGGSDEQYF
j_gene: TRBJ2-1; v_gene: TRBV5-1; CDR3aa: CASSTGVHEQFF
j_gene: TRBJ1-1; v_gene: TRBV20-1; CDR3aa: CSASLQGLNTEAFF
j_gene: TRBJ2-7; v_gene: TRBV7-4; CDR3aa: CASSLVRLHLRGQYF
j_gene: TRBJ1-4; v_gene: TRBV5-1; CDR3aa: CASSSTGTVNEKLFF